This T cell receptor beta chain was sequenced in a study of blood T cells in healthy people across ages. Findings and limits, study-wide: Researchers said unsorted PBMCs prevented a conclusive naive versus antigen-experienced comparison.

Comments on this clonotype: Its antigen is not identified.

A second PCR of about 6 to 12 cycles used a sample-barcoded 5' primer and a J-beta primer mix. Samples each returned at least 3 million CDR3-containing paired-end reads. TCRdb reprocessed the 5' RACE reads via MiXCR and lists one record per CDR3 protein. Among around 2 million distinct CDR3 sequences listed, around 42% were seen once. Germline V gene sequence: CDR1 MNHEY, CDR2 SVGAGI. The CDR3 contains 14 residues. V lost 4 bases and J 6 bases, leaving 15 bases between the germline ends. Roughly 9.8 milliliters of peripheral blood were drawn from each donor. Per-sample PBMC isolation yielded at least 6 million cells.

This sequence was found in a human donor in good health. The V call is TRBV6-5, the J call TRBJ1-2; D is unclear. Material for sequencing was blood. The CDR3 protein is CASSWRGPGDGYTF. The DNA of the CDR3 is TGTGCCAGCAGTTGGCGCGGTCCGGGCGATGGCTACACCTTC.